This TCR beta chain was recorded in a study of blood T cell repertoires in COVID-19. About the study: Two negative PCRs, clearance, or symptom resolution had been documented for recovered Cohort 3 donors.

Which cohort a participant joined came from the clinical history participants gave. The CDR3 runs 15 residues. Germline values: CDR1 SSHAT, CDR2 FNYEAQ (reference sequence). To note about this clone: An end of the junction does not agree with germline; a read error may underlie this.

Original processing methods: Reference gene primer amplification yielded estimated nucleated cell counts. The method was immunoSEQ multiplex PCR; TCRdb's version includes in-frame clones alone and lacks a portion of them. V, J and clone size were drawn from that table, and D and trimming were deduced from the DNA. The data show roughly 230,000 clones, around 87% seen once. Sequencing was done on a sample of PBMCs or T cells enriched from blood (not recorded which). J is TRBJ2-1 and V is TRBV7-7, with D possibly matching TRBD1 (6 bases). This TCR derives from a man aged 25-45 years in a cohort exposed to, infected with or recovered from COVID-19 (not recorded which). CDR3 in amino acids: CASSPARGPYNEQFF. CDR3 coding DNA: TGTGCTAGCAGCCCAGCCAGGGGACCGTACAATGAGCAGTTCTTC.